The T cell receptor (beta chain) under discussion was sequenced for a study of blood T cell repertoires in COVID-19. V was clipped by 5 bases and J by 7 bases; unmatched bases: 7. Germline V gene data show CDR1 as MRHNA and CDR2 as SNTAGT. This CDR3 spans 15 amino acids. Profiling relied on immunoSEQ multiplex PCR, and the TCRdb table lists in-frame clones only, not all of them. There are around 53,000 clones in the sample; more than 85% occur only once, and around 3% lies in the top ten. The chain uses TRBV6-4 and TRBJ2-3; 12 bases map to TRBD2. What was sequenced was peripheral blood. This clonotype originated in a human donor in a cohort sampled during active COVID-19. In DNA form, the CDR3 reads TGTGCCAGCAGTACGCTAGCGGGGGGGCGAAATACGCAGTATTTT. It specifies CASSTLAGGRNTQYF.